This passage covers 27 T cell receptor beta chains from one sample sequenced in a study of T cells in Graves' hyperthyroidism and ophthalmopathy. The TCR beta CDR3 regions underwent amplification using RNA transcripts as the source. The HTBI set primed first-round TCR CDR3 RT-PCR. Using its own MiXCR run on the multiplex PCR reads, TCRdb lists one record per CDR3 protein. The repertoire holds hundreds of thousands of distinct CDR3 sequences, with around 13% as singletons. The material sequenced was blood. The receptors stem from a woman younger than 35 with Graves' hyperthyroidism.

Only a few counts were recorded for this clonotype. A much larger clone differs from this one at a single base, so this may be a read error. This chain links TRBV6-2 or TRBV6-3 with TRBJ1-4; TRBD1 matches 9 bases. With 6 bases clipped from V and 4 bases from J, the junction kept 3 bases outside the gene matches. CDR3 size: 14 residues. Germline V CDR1 and CDR2: MNHEY, SVGEGT. CDR3 sequence (DNA): TGTGCCAGCAGGCTGGGACAGGGTAATGAAAAACTGTTTTTT. Translated, it gives CASRLGQGNEKLFF.

In this sample, this clonotype turned up many times. DNA of the CDR3: TGTGCCAGCAGCTTACTATTGGGGACCCGGGAATCCGGAAAACTGTTTTTT. This translates into CASSLLLGTRESGKLFF. The gene calls are TRBV7-8 and TRBJ1-4; possible D gene TRBD1, 5 bases. V was pared by 2 bases and J by 10 bases, with 23 bases between. Germline V lookup: CDR1 SGHVS, CDR2 FQNEAQ. The CDR3 is 17 amino acids.

This clonotype showed up many times. The chain links TRBV3-1 to TRBJ1-1; perhaps TRBD1 as D (5 bases). Deletions cut 5 bases from V and 0 bases from J, with 10 bases between. Germline V CDR1 and CDR2: LGHDT, YNNKEL (reference sequence). The CDR3 is 14 residues long. This CDR3 reads CASSDTGVNTEAFF. The CDR3 DNA follows: TGTGCCAGCAGCGACACAGGAGTGAACACTGAAGCTTTCTTT.

The chain couples TRBV24-1 to TRBJ2-2; 9 bases line up with TRBD1. Germline CDR1 reads KGHDR; CDR2 reads SFDVKD. With V trimmed by 2 bases and J by 6 bases, 9 bases remained unmatched. The CDR3 consists of 17 residues. The CDR3 region has the DNA TGTGCCACCAGTGATTACGGGACAGGGAAAGCGCCCGGGGAGCTGTTTTTT. Translated, it gives CATSDYGTGKAPGELFF.

This clonotype showed up many times. The V gene is TRBV2, the J gene TRBJ1-5, with D possibly TRBD1 on 6 matching bases. Germline V gene lookup returns CDR1 SNHLY and CDR2 FYNNEI. The CDR3 consists of 15 residues. Deletions cut 6 bases from V and 3 bases from J, with 15 bases between. The CDR3 nucleotides are TGTGCCAGCAGGATAGGGGGTGCCCACAATCAGCCCCAGCATTTT. It translates to CASRIGGAHNQPQHF.

This clonotype was picked up many times. V and J are TRBV30 and TRBJ2-5, with D unresolved. The CDR3 extends over 11 amino acids. Germline V gene sequence: CDR1 GTSNPN, CDR2 SVGIG (reference sequence). Between the trimmed V and J ends, which lost 2 bases and 5 bases, there was a span of 6 bases. In DNA, the CDR3 is TGTGCCTGGAGTCAAGGCGAGACCCAGTACTTC. Amino acid sequence: CAWSQGETQYF.

The DNA for the CDR3 is TGTGCCAGTAGTAGAGGGGGAGGTATCACTGAAGCTTTCTTT. Amino acid sequence: CASSRGGGITEAFF. The V and J genes are TRBV19 and TRBJ1-1, with a possible D match to TRBD1 (6 bases). Germline lookup yields CDR1 LNHDA and CDR2 SQIVND (reference sequence). The length of the CDR3 is 14 residues. With 4 bases removed from V and 4 bases from J, the gap between germline ends came to 13 bases.

This clonotype was seen ten or more times. This chain links TRBV20-1 with TRBJ2-3; 8 positions match TRBD1. The CDR3 is made up of 15 amino acids. V lost 1 base and J lost 5; bases outside the gene matches: 8. CDR1 DFQATT and CDR2 SNEGSKA come from the germline V gene (reference sequence). CDR3 in DNA: TGCAGTGCTAGAGCTGGAAGGACAGGGAAAGATACGCAGTATTTT. Translation: CSARAGRTGKDTQYF.

The chain has TRBV6-1 and TRBJ2-5, with unresolved D. CDR1 is MNHNS and CDR2 is SASEGT in the germline V gene. The V and J ends lost 2 bases and 6 bases respectively, with 13 bases between them. The CDR3 loop spans 14 amino acids. The CDR3 region is CASSELGSVQTQYF. Here the CDR3 DNA reads TGTGCCAGCAGTGAACTGGGGTCGGTCCAGACCCAGTACTTC.

The rearrangement joins TRBV18 to TRBJ2-1; 8 bases are shared with TRBD2. CDR3 length: 18 residues. CDR1 and CDR2 (germline): KGHSH, LQKENI. J lost 8 bases, V lost 1 base, and 16 bases had no gene match. DNA for the CDR3: TGTGCCAGCTCACCACGAATCAGTTTGGCGGGAGGCCCGGATGAGCAGTTCTTC. Translated, it gives CASSPRISLAGGPDEQFF.

This clonotype turned up a few times. The V gene is TRBV7-2, the J gene TRBJ1-2; D gene unclear. The CDR3 runs 11 residues. Germline V gene sequence: CDR1 SGHTA, CDR2 FQGNSA. The V and J ends lost 3 bases and 10 bases respectively, with 9 bases between them. The CDR3 protein is CASSLGRIYTF. The DNA for the CDR3 is TGTGCCAGCAGCTTGGGCAGAATCTACACCTTC.

This clonotype was observed many times. The chain combines TRBV27 with TRBJ2-1; 8 bases agree with TRBD1. Looked up from germline, CDR1 is MNHEY and CDR2 is SMNVEV (reference sequence). The CDR3 sequence is 12 residues long. This chain's CDR3 is CATTTGGNEQFF. The CDR3, as DNA: TGTGCGACCACTACAGGGGGCAATGAGCAGTTCTTC.

A remark on this clonotype: A much bigger clone sits one base away, suggesting this may be a read error. The gene calls are TRBV4-3 and TRBJ2-1, with a possible D match to TRBD1 (6 bases). V was trimmed by 1 base and J by 10 bases, leaving 11 bases between them. Germline V gene data show CDR1 as LGHNA and CDR2 as YSLEER. The CDR3 is made up of 13 amino acids. CDR3 DNA sequence: TGCGCCAGCAGCCAAGTACAGGGAGACGAGCAGTTCTTC. The encoded protein is CASSQVQGDEQFF.

This clonotype was observed many times. The DNA of the CDR3 is TGTGCCAGCAGCACCTTCTGGGGGAGGGTCTACGAGCAGTACTTC. This encodes CASSTFWGRVYEQYF. The chain links TRBV11-2 to TRBJ2-7; 7 bases align to TRBD2. V was clipped by 5 bases and J by 3 bases; unmatched bases: 10. CDR3 length: 15 amino acids. Germline V gives CDR1 SGHAT, CDR2 FQNNGV. The full variable domain, with the rest looked up from reference TRBV11-2 and TRBJ2-7, is EAGVAQSPRYKIIEKRQSVAFWCNPISGHATLYWYQQILGQGPKLLIQFQNNGVVDDSQLPKDRFSAERLKGVDSTLKIQPAKLEDSAVYLCASSTFWGRVYEQYFGPGTRLTVT.

This clonotype was recorded many times. The chain recombines TRBV24-1 with TRBJ2-3; either TRBD1 or TRBD2 may supply D (5 bases each). Germline V gives CDR1 KGHDR, CDR2 SFDVKD. The CDR3 covers 16 residues. V lost 0 bases to trimming and J lost 2 bases, with 11 bases between them. This CDR3 is CATSDLDRGSTDTQYF. CDR3 bases: TGTGCCACCAGTGATTTGGACAGAGGGTCCACAGATACGCAGTATTTT.

The chain combines TRBV12-3 or TRBV12-4 with TRBJ1-3; 8 bases align to TRBD1. The CDR3 length is 15 residues. With 5 bases clipped from V and 2 bases from J, the junction kept 5 bases outside the gene matches. The CDR3 loop reads CASSNPTGAGNTIYF. CDR3 nucleotide sequence: TGTGCCAGCAGTAACCCGACAGGGGCTGGAAACACCATATATTTT.

The chain joins TRBV6-5 to TRBJ2-2, with unresolved D. The CDR3 consists of 16 residues. Trimming took 2 bases from V and 6 from J, leaving 16 bases between them. Looked up from germline, CDR1 is MNHEY and CDR2 is SVGAGI. CDR3 sequence reads: CASSYSRRVRSGELFF. The CDR3 bases are TGTGCCAGCAGTTACAGCCGTAGAGTCCGCTCCGGGGAGCTGTTTTTT.

This clonotype was recorded many times. The genes are TRBV18 and TRBJ1-2, with 9 bases identical to TRBD1. Germline CDR1 is KGHSH and CDR2 is LQKENI. Unmatched junction bases numbered 5, after V lost 3 bases and J lost 6 bases. This CDR3 contains 14 residues. The CDR3 sequence is CASSPVRDRDGYTF. In DNA, the CDR3 is TGTGCCAGCTCACCCGTTCGGGACAGGGATGGCTACACCTTC.

To note about this clonotype: Possible read error: a much larger clone is one base away. The rearrangement links TRBV20-1 to TRBJ2-1; possible D gene TRBD2, 5 bases. The J call is uncertain, as TRBJ2-7 better fits the DNA end. The CDR3 has 16 residues. Germline CDR1 DFQATT, CDR2 SNEGSKA (reference sequence). DNA of the CDR3: TGCAGTGCTAGACCTGCCAGGATACGAGACTACAATGAGCAGTACTTC. It translates to CSARPARIRDYNEQYF.

The rearrangement uses TRBV7-8 and TRBJ2-1, with a tentative D call TRBD2 (5 bases). V dropped 5 bases and J dropped 0 bases, with 14 bases sitting between them. CDR3 length: 16 amino acids. Germline CDR1 SGHVS, CDR2 FQNEAQ. This CDR3 is CASSINLGSSYNEQFF. The CDR3 DNA sequence: TGTGCCAGCAGCATCAACCTAGGGAGCTCCTACAATGAGCAGTTCTTC.

The genes are TRBV6-2 or TRBV6-3 and TRBJ1-2; the match to TRBD1 covers 10 bases. J lost 7 bases, V lost 6 bases, and 11 bases had no gene match. The CDR3 runs to 15 residues. The germline V gene has CDR1 MNHEY and CDR2 SVGEGT. The CDR3 here is CASRETGGAFVGYTF. The CDR3 bases are TGTGCCAGCAGAGAGACAGGGGGCGCGTTTGTTGGCTACACCTTC.

This clonotype was counted only a few times. The gene calls are TRBV18 and TRBJ2-7, with 7 bases aligning to TRBD1. CDR1 and CDR2 (germline): KGHSH, LQKENI. The V segment lost 8 bases and the J segment 4 bases; nucleotides outside the gene matches: 2. The CDR3 consists of 11 residues. The CDR3 DNA is TGTGCCAGCGGACAGGAGTACGAGCAGTACTTC. This sequence encodes CASGQEYEQYF.

This clonotype was observed many times. This chain uses TRBV12-3 or TRBV12-4 with TRBJ2-7; TRBD2 matches at 9 bases. The CDR3 consists of 15 residues. Germline trimming cut 1 base from V and 2 bases from J; bases unmatched to any gene: 3. The CDR3 region has the DNA TGTGCCAGCAGTTTAGGCGGGAGGGTAGCCTACGAGCAGTACTTC. This encodes CASSLGGRVAYEQYF.

This clonotype was recorded a few times. V gene TRBV14 combines with J gene TRBJ1-6, with unresolved D. The CDR3 consists of 13 residues. V lost 6 bases and J 9 bases, leaving 12 bases between the germline ends. The germline V gene has CDR1 SGHDN and CDR2 FVKESK. CDR3 nucleotide sequence: TGTGCCAGCAGTATCGGCGGGGTTTCACCCCTCCACTTT. Translation gives CASSIGGVSPLHF.

This clonotype was counted at least ten times. The CDR3 sequence is CASSLVRRVHYGYTF. The CDR3 bases are TGTGCCAGCAGCTTAGTACGACGGGTTCACTATGGCTACACCTTC. The chain uses TRBV7-6 and TRBJ1-2; D is unresolved. CDR1 is SGHVS, CDR2 FNYEAQ, per germline. Trimming left V 1 base short and J 3 bases short, with 12 bases between. CDR3 length: 15 amino acids.

This sequence joins TRBV3-1 and TRBJ1-1; D possibly corresponds to TRBD1 (5 bases). Germline-derived CDR1 and CDR2 are LGHDT and YNNKEL (reference sequence). This CDR3 contains 16 residues. Trimming took 0 bases from V and 4 from J, leaving 15 bases between them. The DNA for the CDR3 is TGTGCCAGCAGCCAAGATAGGGGCGGAACGAGCACTGAAGCTTTCTTT. This translates into CASSQDRGGTSTEAFF.

The J gene is TRBJ2-3, the V gene TRBV14; D may be TRBD1 (5 bases). CDR3 length equals 17 residues. Germline V lookup: CDR1 SGHDN, CDR2 FVKESK. V lost 6 bases and J 6 bases, leaving 25 bases between the germline ends. CDR3 sequence: CASRLHPDSPSTDTQYF. The CDR3 DNA sequence: TGTGCCAGCAGGCTCCACCCTGACAGTCCTTCCACGGATACGCAGTATTTT.